Each of the 24 T cell receptor beta chains below was sequenced from the same sample in a study of cytomegalovirus exposure and HLA in healthy donors. A multiplex PCR was run with 60 Vbeta primers and 13 Jbeta primers. Assay: immunoSEQ multiplex PCR; the TCRdb copy retains only in-frame clones and omits some. This table has about 270,000 clones, roughly 90% appearing once. Material: PBMCs. The receptors derive from a man aged 35 to 55 in good health and CMV-seropositive.

The rearrangement links TRBV14 to TRBJ2-7, with 7 bases lining up with TRBD1. The CDR3 is 14 residues long. Germline V gives CDR1 SGHDN, CDR2 FVKESK. V shed 4 bases, J shed 6 bases, and the junction held 9 bases outside the gene matches. The CDR3 spells CASSRTGGVGEQYF. For the CDR3, the DNA is TGTGCCAGCAGCCGGACAGGAGGAGTCGGCGAGCAGTACTTC.

The chain joins TRBV15 to TRBJ2-4; 8 nucleotides align to TRBD2. The CDR3 is 15 amino acids. CDR1 LNHNV and CDR2 YYDKDF come from the germline V gene (reference sequence). V was pared by 0 bases and J by 5 bases, with 3 bases of the junction left unmatched. CDR3: CATSRDPGGQNIQYF. The CDR3 DNA reads as TGTGCCACCAGCAGAGATCCGGGAGGGCAAAACATTCAGTACTTC. The full variable domain, in which reference TRBV15 and TRBJ2-4 provide the parts outside the CDR3, is DAMVIQNPRYQVTQFGKPVTLSCSQTLNHNVMYWYQQKSSQAPKLLFHYYDKDFNNEADTPDNFQSRRPNTSFCFLDIRSPGLGDTAMYLCATSRDPGGQNIQYFGAGTRLSVL.

This clone was recorded only once. V gene TRBV19 combines with J gene TRBJ2-5; perhaps TRBD2 as D (6 bases). This CDR3 is built from 15 residues. The ends were cut back, 4 bases at V and 5 bases at J, with 17 bases in the middle. Germline assignment: CDR1 LNHDA and CDR2 SQIVND (reference sequence). This chain's CDR3 is CASSTPRLGGETQYF. In DNA, the CDR3 is TGTGCCAGTAGTACCCCTCGACTAGGAGGGGAGACCCAGTACTTC.

The chain uses TRBV7-3 and TRBJ2-3; 7 nucleotides line up with TRBD2. From germline, CDR1 is SGHTA and CDR2 FQGTGA. The length of the CDR3 is 13 residues. Unmatched junction bases numbered 2, after V lost 5 bases and J lost 3 bases. DNA of the CDR3: TGTGCCAGCAGCCCCGGGAGGACAGATACGCAGTATTTT. The encoded protein is CASSPGRTDTQYF.

Here the CDR3 DNA reads TGTGCCAGCAGTTCCCCGGGATCCTACGAGCAGTACTTC. The encoded protein is CASSSPGSYEQYF. The chain is built from TRBV28 and TRBJ2-7; TRBD2 is a possible D gene (5 bases). Trimming shortened V by 4 bases and J by 1 base, and 8 bases separated the two germline ends. CDR3 size: 13 residues. Germline loops: CDR1 MDHEN, CDR2 SYDVKM.

This clone came up a few times. This sequence joins TRBV4-1 and TRBJ1-4; D is unclear. From germline, CDR1 is MGHRA and CDR2 YSYEKL. The length of the CDR3 is 14 residues. V shed 1 base and J shed 8 bases, with 11 bases lying between them. The CDR3 DNA follows: TGCGCCAGCAGCCAAGGGCAGGCGCGAGAAAAACTGTTTTTT. It translates to CASSQGQAREKLFF.

As DNA, the CDR3 is TGCGCCAGTAGAAACCGGGACAGCTCCTACGAGCAGTACTTC. Protein: CASRNRDSSYEQYF. V usage is TRBV23-1 and J usage is TRBJ2-7; 7 bases align to TRBD1. TRBV23-1 is an ORF, and what it does is uncertain. The CDR3 covers 14 residues. Unmatched junction bases numbered 8, after V lost 9 bases and J lost 0 bases.

This chain connects TRBV29-1 to TRBJ2-1, with 14 bases identical to TRBD2. CDR3 length: 15 residues. Trimming cost V 7 bases and J 7 bases; bases outside gene matches: 9. Germline V lookup: CDR1 SQVTM, CDR2 ANQGSEA. Here the CDR3 reads CSAAGTSGSGNEQFF. In DNA, the CDR3 is TGCAGCGCCGCAGGGACTAGCGGGAGTGGTAATGAGCAGTTCTTC.

The rearrangement links TRBV2 to TRBJ2-7; 12 bases match TRBD2. Germline trimming cut 7 bases from V and 5 bases from J; bases unmatched to any gene: 6. Per germline, CDR1 SNHLY and CDR2 FYNNEI. The CDR3 has 14 amino acids. CDR3 region: CASNRLAGANEQYF. CDR3 DNA sequence: TGTGCCAGCAATCGACTAGCGGGAGCCAACGAGCAGTACTTC.

This chain connects TRBV4-1 to TRBJ2-3; 12 bases match TRBD2. CDR1 and CDR2 (germline): MGHRA, YSYEKL. Trimming took 6 bases from V and 2 from J; bases not matched to a gene: 6. The CDR3 sequence is 16 residues long. The CDR3 nucleotides read TGCGCCAGCAGACTCACTAGCGGGAGGAACACAGATACGCAGTATTTT. Translation gives CASRLTSGRNTDTQYF.

This chain uses TRBV18 with TRBJ2-7, with 9 bases that match TRBD1. V was clipped by 3 bases and J by 3 bases; unmatched bases: 3. Germline V gives CDR1 KGHSH, CDR2 LQKENI. This CDR3 contains 14 residues. The CDR3 bases are TGTGCCAGCTCACCCACGACAGGGGGCTACGAGCAGTACTTC. Residues: CASSPTTGGYEQYF.

This sequence joins TRBV18 and TRBJ1-5; D is ambiguous. V was trimmed by 4 bases and J by 0 bases, leaving 13 bases between them. Per germline, CDR1 KGHSH and CDR2 LQKENI. The CDR3 covers 16 residues. CDR3 region: CASSLRRDHSNQPQHF. The CDR3, as DNA: TGTGCCAGCTCACTTAGGAGGGATCATAGCAATCAGCCCCAGCATTTT. The full variable domain, its missing parts supplied by reference TRBV18 and TRBJ1-5, is NAGVMQNPRHLVRRRGQEARLRCSPMKGHSHVYWYRQLPEEGLKFMVYLQKENIIDESGMPKERFSAEFPKEGPSILRIQQVVRGDSAAYFCASSLRRDHSNQPQHFGDGTRLSIL.

The chain employs TRBV7-2 and TRBJ2-7, with D perhaps TRBD2 (7 bases). The CDR3 is made up of 14 amino acids. Germline assignment: CDR1 SGHTA and CDR2 FQGNSA. Trimming pared 5 bases from V and 2 bases from J, leaving 13 bases between. The CDR3 DNA reads as TGTGCCAGCAGCCCCCAGGGGAGGGCCTACGAGCAGTACTTC. Translated: CASSPQGRAYEQYF.

The J gene is TRBJ1-2, the V gene TRBV5-1, with 10 bases identical to TRBD1. The CDR3 is 16 residues long. Germline-derived CDR1 and CDR2 are SGHRS and YFSETQ. V shed 2 bases and J 6 bases; nucleotides not matched to a gene: 10. The CDR3 loop reads CASSFGDRGTIDGYTF. For the CDR3, the DNA is TGCGCCAGCAGCTTCGGGGACAGGGGTACAATTGATGGCTACACCTTC.

This chain links TRBV7-9 with TRBJ2-1; a weak D match, TRBD2 (7 bases). The V gene lost 4 bases and the J gene lost 4 bases, with 14 bases spanning the gap. This CDR3 has 15 residues. Germline loops: CDR1 SEHNR, CDR2 FQNEAQ (reference sequence). Here the CDR3 DNA reads TGTGCCAGCAGCTCCGGGGGGCGGGCGTACAATGAGCAGTTCTTC. This encodes CASSSGGRAYNEQFF.

The chain employs TRBV7-3 and TRBJ2-3; 8 positions agree with TRBD2. The germline gives CDR1 SGHTA, CDR2 FQGTGA. The junction had 15 bases not matched to a gene; V was cut back by 5 bases and J by 5 bases. This CDR3 has 17 amino acids. The CDR3 spells CASSPDPKRELGDTQYF. In DNA form, the CDR3 reads TGTGCCAGCAGCCCCGATCCAAAGCGGGAGTTGGGAGATACGCAGTATTTT.

The CDR3 here is CASSLVVFQGNYEQYF. The CDR3 DNA follows: TGTGCCAGCAGCTTAGTCGTATTTCAGGGGAACTACGAGCAGTACTTC. This chain connects TRBV7-9 to TRBJ2-5, with D possibly matching TRBD1 (6 bases). The J call may be faulty, since TRBJ2-7 better matches the DNA end. The CDR3 has 16 residues. Germline assignment: CDR1 SEHNR and CDR2 FQNEAQ (reference sequence).

The rearrangement uses TRBV7-8 and TRBJ2-1; 7 bases fit TRBD2. Trimming at V came to 5 bases and at J to 7 bases, leaving 11 bases not matched to a gene. The CDR3 consists of 15 residues. Looked up from germline, CDR1 is SGHVS and CDR2 is FQNEAQ. The CDR3 DNA sequence: TGTGCCAGCAGCCCCATCGGCGGGAGTCTGAATGAGCAGTTCTTC. It specifies CASSPIGGSLNEQFF.

About this clone itself: Compared with germline, one end of the junction differs, possibly owing to a read error. This sequence joins TRBV7-9 and TRBJ2-7; D may be TRBD2 (6 bases). CDR1 is SEHNR, CDR2 FQNEAQ, per germline (reference sequence). This CDR3 is built from 14 residues. The CDR3 bases are TGTTCCAGCAGCTCGGGACTCCTGTCCTACGAGCAGTACTTC. Its protein is CSSSSGLLSYEQYF.

This rearrangement joins TRBV7-2 to TRBJ1-5; 7 positions agree with TRBD1. Germline V gene lookup returns CDR1 SGHTA and CDR2 FQGNSA. The ends lost 9 bases at V and 3 bases at J; junction bases unmatched: 5. The CDR3 loop spans 13 amino acids. The CDR3: CASRQGLNQPQHF. In DNA, the CDR3 is TGTGCCAGTCGACAGGGCCTCAATCAGCCCCAGCATTTT.

The rearrangement uses TRBV7-2 and TRBJ2-7, with no clear D. Germline-derived CDR1 and CDR2 are SGHTA and FQGNSA. This CDR3 has 13 amino acids. Between the trimmed V and J ends, which lost 7 bases and 1 base, there was a span of 11 bases. The CDR3 DNA is TGTGCCAGCACCCCTAGGTGGTCCTACGAGCAGTACTTC. It translates to CASTPRWSYEQYF.

This rearrangement joins TRBV4-1 to TRBJ2-1; 11 bases fit TRBD2. The CDR3 is 19 amino acids. The junction had 7 bases not matched to a gene; V was cut back by 0 bases and J by 0 bases. Germline assignment: CDR1 MGHRA and CDR2 YSYEKL. Here the CDR3 reads CASSQDPGLAASSYNEQFF. The CDR3 DNA reads as TGCGCCAGCAGCCAAGACCCGGGACTAGCGGCCAGCTCCTACAATGAGCAGTTCTTC.

CDR3: CASSSGGAGRTEAFF. The CDR3 DNA reads as TGTGCCAGCAGTTCAGGGGGCGCAGGGAGGACTGAAGCTTTCTTT. V and J are TRBV6-5 and TRBJ1-1; 8 bases are shared with TRBD1. CDR1 is MNHEY and CDR2 is SVGAGI in the germline V gene. The length of the CDR3 is 15 residues. The ends lost 4 bases at V and 5 bases at J; junction bases unmatched: 9.

V is TRBV7-2 and J is TRBJ1-4; 10 nucleotides line up with TRBD1. The CDR3 has 16 amino acids. Germline CDR1 reads SGHTA; CDR2 reads FQGNSA. V was pared by 6 bases and J by 3 bases, with 7 bases of the junction left unmatched. The DNA of the CDR3 is TGTGCCAGCAGTTTGGGGACAGGGGTTTCTAATGAAAAACTGTTTTTT. Translating gives CASSLGTGVSNEKLFF.